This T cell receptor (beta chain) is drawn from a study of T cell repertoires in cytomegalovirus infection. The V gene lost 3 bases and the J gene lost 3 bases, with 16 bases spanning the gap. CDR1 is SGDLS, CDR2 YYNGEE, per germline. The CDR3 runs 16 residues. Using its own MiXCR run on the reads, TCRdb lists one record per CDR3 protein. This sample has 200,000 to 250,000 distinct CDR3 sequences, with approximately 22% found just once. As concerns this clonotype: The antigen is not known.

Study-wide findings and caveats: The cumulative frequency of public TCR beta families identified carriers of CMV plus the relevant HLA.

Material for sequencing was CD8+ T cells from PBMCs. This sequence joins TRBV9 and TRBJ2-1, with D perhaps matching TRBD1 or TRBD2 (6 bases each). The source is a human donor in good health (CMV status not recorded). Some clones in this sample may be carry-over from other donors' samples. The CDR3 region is CASSDPGGTDYNEQFF. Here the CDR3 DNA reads TGTGCCAGCAGCGATCCCGGGGGCACGGACTACAATGAGCAGTTCTTC.